Listed below are T cell receptor beta chains from one sample, sequenced in a study of T cells in Graves' hyperthyroidism and ophthalmopathy. In TCRdb, the multiplex PCR reads were re-called with MiXCR into one record per CDR3 protein. The sample has 500,000 to 600,000 distinct CDR3 sequences; under 60% are singletons. Sample: peripheral blood or thyroid tissue (not recorded which). The receptors were sampled from a woman aged 18-29 years with Graves' hyperthyroidism. The conserved cysteine and the conserved F or W are not part of the CDR3 here.

V gene	J gene	CDR3 protein
TRBV29-1	TRBJ1-1	SVEELGAITGNTEAF
TRBV20-1	TRBJ2-3	SALSGWITDTQY
TRBV4-2	TRBJ2-2	ASSQGILAGGHLGGELF
TRBV20-1	TRBJ2-7	SASGTSASYEQY
TRBV15	TRBJ2-1	ATSRDIGTGSYNEQF
TRBV4-2	TRBJ1-5	ASSQWDRYSNQPQH
TRBV29-1	TRBJ2-7	SVGQGLYEQY
TRBV19	TRBJ1-5	ASSERFGSNQPQH
TRBV29-1	TRBJ2-5	SVEEETQY
TRBV20-1	TRBJ1-4	SAIPPSGTGRSTNEKLF
TRBV2	TRBJ2-7	ASSGQPNEQY
TRBV7-9	TRBJ2-6	ASRDREGANVLT
TRBV13	TRBJ2-3	ASSSTSESTDTQY
TRBV20-1	TRBJ1-4	SARVAGGPATNEKLF
TRBV4-1	TRBJ2-7	ASSQVTDGFYEQY
TRBV9	TRBJ2-5	ASSGDASGNDAETQY
TRBV7-3	TRBJ1-3	ASSLVRTGNTIY
TRBV24-1	TRBJ1-1	ATRTPANTEAF
TRBV20-1	TRBJ2-5	SARWGRGETQY
TRBV5-4	TRBJ2-7	ASSLGIASTGLYEQY
TRBV6-1	TRBJ1-5	ASSEYRAGGQPQH
TRBV7-8	TRBJ1-5	ASSLLTPQPQH
TRBV7-8	TRBJ2-5	ARWTGGQETQY
TRBV12-3/TRBV12-4	TRBJ2-2	ASSALQGAGELF
TRBV7-8	TRBJ2-7	ASSLPGLAGHEQY
TRBV18	TRBJ1-1	ASSPQAGDTEAF
TRBV5-1	TRBJ1-4	ASSTGRDSEKLF
TRBV24-1	TRBJ2-6	ATSEGSGANVLT
TRBV12-3/TRBV12-4	TRBJ2-3	ASSAVALTDTQY
TRBV12-3/TRBV12-4	TRBJ2-6	ASSLGRGLGANVLT
TRBV11-2	TRBJ1-6	ASSVMGSSYNSPLH
TRBV29-1	TRBJ1-2	SSDPTDSLDYGYT
TRBV20-1	TRBJ1-2	SAETAGSPYT
TRBV6-1	TRBJ2-4	ASSQPLALAKNIQY
TRBV6-2/TRBV6-3	TRBJ1-1	ASREENTEAF